These T cell receptor beta chains were read from a single sample in a study of T cells in Graves' hyperthyroidism and ophthalmopathy. From the multiplex PCR reads, TCRdb called clonotypes with MiXCR, one entry per CDR3 protein. The sample has approximately 370,000 distinct CDR3 sequences, 15% to 20% seen once. Sequencing used blood. These receptor sequences come from a woman aged 25-40 years with Graves' hyperthyroidism that later progressed to Graves' ophthalmopathy. Both conserved end residues are part of each CDR3. D genes are given only for firm matches. Some rows mark clone size as missing; the rest say once, few, many or name a class of expanded clone.

j_call cdr3_length clone_size v_call d_call cdr3_nt cdr3_aa
TRBJ1-1 15 many TRBV5-1 TRBD1 TGCGCCAGCAGCCGGACAGGGCCTATGAACACTGAAGCTTTCTTT CASSRTGPMNTEAFF
TRBJ1-2 14 NA TRBV3-1 TRBD1 TGTGCCAGCAGCCAAGCGACAGGGGGCGGGGGCTACACCTTC CASSQATGGGGYTF
TRBJ2-7 20 many TRBV20-1 TRBD1 TGCAGAGCCGGGACAGGGTTGAGGGAACATGAGCGGCGTTCCTCCTACGAGCAGTACTTC CRAGTGLREHERRSSYEQYF
TRBJ1-2 12 NA TRBV30 NA TGTGCCTGGAGTGTATTAGGGGGGAGCTACACCTTC CAWSVLGGSYTF
TRBJ2-5 13 NA TRBV7-2 NA TGTGCCAGCAGCTCTCGAGCCGGGGAGACCCAGTACTTC CASSSRAGETQYF
TRBJ2-1 17 many TRBV7-9 TRBD2 TGTGCCAGCAGCTCGCTAGCGGGAGTGCCCCGGAACAATGAGCAGTTCTTC CASSSLAGVPRNNEQFF
TRBJ2-1 13 many TRBV2 NA TGTGCCAGCGGGGGACGCCTGGGCAATGAGCAGTTCTTC CASGGRLGNEQFF
TRBJ1-2 13 few TRBV5-1 NA TGCGCCAGCAGCTTGGAGGGAGGCCATGGCTACACCTTC CASSLEGGHGYTF
TRBJ2-1 16 NA TRBV28 NA TGTGCCAGCAGCTTAGATTCGAGCGGCCCGTACAATGAGCAGTTCTTC CASSLDSSGPYNEQFF
TRBJ1-1 14 many TRBV29-1 NA TGCAGCGTTGCTCCGGGGGAACCGAACACTGAAGCTTTCTTT CSVAPGEPNTEAFF
TRBJ1-5 15 many TRBV6-5 NA TGTGCCAGCAGCCAACAGGATAAAGTAGCTCAGCCCCAGCATTTT CASSQQDKVAQPQHF
TRBJ2-7 14 many TRBV25-1 TRBD1 TGTGCCAGCAGTGGAAAGACAGGGAGAGCAATTCAGTACTTC CASSGKTGRAIQYF
TRBJ2-1 16 NA TRBV30 TRBD2 TGTGCCTGGAGTCCCTTAGCGGGAGCGTTATACAATGAGCAGTTCTTC CAWSPLAGALYNEQFF
TRBJ1-1 13 many TRBV6-2/TRBV6-3 NA TGTGCCAGCAGGTTTATAATGAACACTGAAGCTTTCTTT CASRFIMNTEAFF
TRBJ2-7 13 many TRBV10-3 NA TGTGCCATCAGTGAAATAGAGGGATACGAGCAGTACTTC CAISEIEGYEQYF
TRBJ2-1 10 NA TRBV11-2 TRBD2 TGTGCCAGCGGGAGGGATGAGCAGTTCTTC CASGRDEQFF
TRBJ1-1 11 many TRBV29-1 NA TGCAGCGCCTGGGCCTTCACTGAAGCTTTCTTT CSAWAFTEAFF
TRBJ1-1 12 many TRBV12-3/TRBV12-4 NA TGTGCCAGCCGTAGGATGAACACTGAAGCTTTCTTT CASRRMNTEAFF
TRBJ2-3 15 NA TRBV2 TRBD1 TGTGCCAGCGATAACCGGGACAGGTCCCCAGATACGCAGTATTTT CASDNRDRSPDTQYF
TRBJ2-1 16 many TRBV2 NA TGTGCCAGCAGTCAACCGCAGGGACTTTCTAGGAATGAGCAGTTCTTC CASSQPQGLSRNEQFF
TRBJ2-5 16 many TRBV2 TRBD2 TGTGCCAGCTGTAAGCTAGCGGGAGGATCACAAGAGACCCAGTACTTC CASCKLAGGSQETQYF
TRBJ1-5 15 NA TRBV11-2 NA TGTGCCAGCAGCTTAGATCGGAGTTTAAATCAGCCCCAGCATTTT CASSLDRSLNQPQHF
TRBJ2-7 18 many TRBV12-3/TRBV12-4 NA TGTGCCAGCAGTTTAGTCCCAGCATTCGGCAGGGGAGACTACGAGCAGTACTTC CASSLVPAFGRGDYEQYF
TRBJ2-7 16 many TRBV4-1 TRBD1 TGCGCCAGCAGCTACCGGTTGGGACAGGGTACATACGAGCAGTACTTC CASSYRLGQGTYEQYF
TRBJ2-3 15 many TRBV18 NA TGTGCCAGCTCACCACGGCAGGGTAGTATGGATACGCAGTATTTT CASSPRQGSMDTQYF
TRBJ2-7 16 few TRBV11-2 NA TGTGCCAGCAGCTTATGGGGCGGGGACAATGCCTACGAGCAGTACTTC CASSLWGGDNAYEQYF
TRBJ2-1 14 NA TRBV20-1 TRBD2 TGCAGTGCTCCCGGGACTAGCGGGGACAATGAGCAGTTCTTC CSAPGTSGDNEQFF
TRBJ1-1 14 once TRBV20-1 NA TGCAGTGCAGGAAACTGGGGCCAGAACACTGAAGCTTTCTTT CSAGNWGQNTEAFF
TRBJ2-3 13 many TRBV24-1 NA TGTGCCACCAGTTCCGGGGGCGCAGATACGCAGTATTTT CATSSGGADTQYF
TRBJ1-2 12 many TRBV19 TRBD1 TGTGCCAGTAACGGACAGGGGAATGGCTACACCTTC CASNGQGNGYTF
TRBJ2-3 15 many TRBV11-3 TRBD2 TGTGCCAGCAGCGATAGCGGGTCTAGCACAGATACGCAGTATTTT CASSDSGSSTDTQYF
TRBJ2-1 17 NA TRBV7-6 NA TGTGCCAGCAGCTTAAGCCCCGGGGCTAACGGCTACAATGAGCAGTTCTTC CASSLSPGANGYNEQFF
TRBJ2-7 15 many TRBV28 TRBD1 TGTGCCAGCAGTACAGCAGGGGGCGTTTTCTACGAGCAGTACTTC CASSTAGGVFYEQYF
TRBJ1-1 14 many TRBV10-3 NA TGTGCCATCAGTGAGTCCAGGGCCGTCACTGAAGCTTTCTTT CAISESRAVTEAFF
TRBJ2-2 15 once TRBV24-1 NA TGTGCCACCAGTGGCAGGCCTCCGAACACCGGGGAGCTGTTTTTT CATSGRPPNTGELFF
TRBJ2-5 16 NA TRBV11-2 TRBD2 TGTGCCAGCAGCCTCCGACTGGCGGGAGGTGGAGAGACCCAGTACTTC CASSLRLAGGGETQYF
TRBJ2-7 16 many TRBV10-3 NA TGTGCCATCAGTGAGTATATGGAGGACTCAGCCTACGAGCAGTACTTC CAISEYMEDSAYEQYF
TRBJ2-3 17 many TRBV18 TRBD2 TGTGCCAGCTCCCCTAGTGCGGCGGGAGTCGGAACAGATACGCAGTATTTT CASSPSAAGVGTDTQYF
TRBJ2-1 14 few TRBV28 NA TGTGCCAGCAGCACGAACCTTCGGAGGGATGAGCAGTTCTTC CASSTNLRRDEQFF
TRBJ2-3 13 NA TRBV7-9 NA TGTGCCAGCAGCTCCCCCGGGGTTATACGGCAGTATTTT CASSSPGVIRQYF
TRBJ2-7 12 many TRBV5-8 NA TGTGCCAGCAGCTTGTCGCCGGCCGAGCAGTACTTC CASSLSPAEQYF
TRBJ1-4 14 NA TRBV27 NA TGTGCCAGCAGTTTAGTGGGGACTGGTGAAAAACTGTTTTTT CASSLVGTGEKLFF
TRBJ1-4 15 NA TRBV19 NA TGTGCCAGTAGACCTCCGGCCAGGCAAAATGAAAAACTGTTTTTT CASRPPARQNEKLFF
TRBJ2-7 15 many TRBV20-1 NA TGCAGTGCTAGAGACAGGCAGGTACATCCCTACGAGCAGTACTTC CSARDRQVHPYEQYF
TRBJ2-1 17 many TRBV10-3 NA TGTGCCATCAGTGAACCTTCCAAAGCGGTCTCCTACAATGAGCAGTTCTTC CAISEPSKAVSYNEQFF
TRBJ2-1 12 many TRBV20-1 NA TGCAGTGCTAACAAGAACATCGATGAGCAGTTCTTC CSANKNIDEQFF
TRBJ2-7 16 few TRBV6-1 TRBD1 TGTGCCAACCCAACGACTCCGGGACAGGGGATCTACGAGCAGTACTTC CANPTTPGQGIYEQYF
TRBJ2-7 15 few TRBV27 NA TGTGCCAGCAGTCCCAGCCGACAGGCCTCCTACGAGCAGTACTTC CASSPSRQASYEQYF
TRBJ2-7 14 many TRBV12-3/TRBV12-4 TRBD2 TGTGCCAGCAGTTTACAGCGGGAGGTCCACGAGCAGTACTTC CASSLQREVHEQYF
TRBJ2-7 13 many TRBV2 TRBD1 TGTGCCACCCGATGGGGACAGAACTACGAGCAGTACTTC CATRWGQNYEQYF
TRBJ1-5 15 NA TRBV28 NA TGTGCCAGCAGTCCTGCAGGGGTGAGCAATCAGCCCCAGCATTTT CASSPAGVSNQPQHF
TRBJ2-2 15 many TRBV24-1 NA TGTGCCACCAGTTTACCGGACAGTATGACCGGGGAGCTGTTTTTT CATSLPDSMTGELFF
TRBJ2-1 15 NA TRBV5-1 TRBD1 TGCGCCAGCAGCTTGCCGGACAGGGGGTTCAATGAGCAGTTCTTC CASSLPDRGFNEQFF
TRBJ2-7 14 few TRBV5-1 TRBD2 TGCGCCAGCAGCTTGGGCGGGAGGCCTATCGAGCAGTACTTC CASSLGGRPIEQYF
TRBJ2-3 16 NA TRBV13 TRBD2 TGTGCCAGCAGCCCCCCGACTAGCGGGGGGGGGGATACGCAGTATTTT CASSPPTSGGGDTQYF